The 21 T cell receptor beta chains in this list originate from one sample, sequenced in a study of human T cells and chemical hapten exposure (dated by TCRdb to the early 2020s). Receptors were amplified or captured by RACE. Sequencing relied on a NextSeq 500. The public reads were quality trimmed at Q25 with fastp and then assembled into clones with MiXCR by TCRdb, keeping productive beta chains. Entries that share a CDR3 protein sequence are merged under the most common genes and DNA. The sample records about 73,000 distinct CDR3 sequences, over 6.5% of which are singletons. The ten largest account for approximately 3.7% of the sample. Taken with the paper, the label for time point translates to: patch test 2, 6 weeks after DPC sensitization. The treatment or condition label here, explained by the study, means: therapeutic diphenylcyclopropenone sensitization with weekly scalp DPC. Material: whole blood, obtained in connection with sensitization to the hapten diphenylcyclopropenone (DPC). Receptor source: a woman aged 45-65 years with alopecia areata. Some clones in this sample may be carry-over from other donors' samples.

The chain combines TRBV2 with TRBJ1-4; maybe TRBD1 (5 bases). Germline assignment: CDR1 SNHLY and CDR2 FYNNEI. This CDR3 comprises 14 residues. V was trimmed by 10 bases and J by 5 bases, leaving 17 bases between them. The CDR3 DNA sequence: TGTGCCACCACCCCACGGGAGGGGAATGAAAAACTGTTTTTT. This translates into CATTPREGNEKLFF.

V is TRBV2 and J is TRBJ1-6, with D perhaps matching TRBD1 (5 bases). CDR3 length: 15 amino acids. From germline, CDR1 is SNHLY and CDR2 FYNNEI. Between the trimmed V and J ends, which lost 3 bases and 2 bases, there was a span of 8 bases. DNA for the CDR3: TGTGCCAGCAGTGACCAGGGCCCCTATAATTCACCCCTCCACTTT. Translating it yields CASSDQGPYNSPLHF.

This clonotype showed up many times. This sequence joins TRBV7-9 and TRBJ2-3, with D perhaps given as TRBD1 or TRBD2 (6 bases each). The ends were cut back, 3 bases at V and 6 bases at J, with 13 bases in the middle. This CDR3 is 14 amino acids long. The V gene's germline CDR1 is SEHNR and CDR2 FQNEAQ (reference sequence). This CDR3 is CASSFKGGRDTQYF. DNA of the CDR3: TGTGCCAGCAGCTTCAAGGGGGGCAGGGATACGCAGTATTTT.

The CDR3 DNA reads as TGTGCCAGCAGTTCAGATTCACCCCTCCACTTT. Protein: CASSSDSPLHF. The V and J genes are TRBV2 and TRBJ1-6; unclear D gene. Per the germline V gene, CDR1 is SNHLY and CDR2 is FYNNEI. The CDR3 is made up of 11 amino acids. The ends were cut back, 5 bases at V and 8 bases at J, with 4 bases in the middle.

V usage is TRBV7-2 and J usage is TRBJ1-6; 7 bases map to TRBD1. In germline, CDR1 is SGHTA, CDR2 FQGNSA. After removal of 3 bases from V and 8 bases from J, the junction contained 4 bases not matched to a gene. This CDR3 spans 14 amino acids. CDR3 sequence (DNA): TGTGCCAGCAGCTTCAGGGGGTTCGATTCACCCCTCCACTTT. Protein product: CASSFRGFDSPLHF. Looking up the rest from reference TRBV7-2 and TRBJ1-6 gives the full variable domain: GAGVSQSPSNKVTEKGKDVELRCDPISGHTALYWYRQSLGQGLEFLIYFQGNSAPDKSGLPSDRFSAERTGGSVSTLTIQRTQQEDSAVYLCASSFRGFDSPLHFGNGTRLTVT.

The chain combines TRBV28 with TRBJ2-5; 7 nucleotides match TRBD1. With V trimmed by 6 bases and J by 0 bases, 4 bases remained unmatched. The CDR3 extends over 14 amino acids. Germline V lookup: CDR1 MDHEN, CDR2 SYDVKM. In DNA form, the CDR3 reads TGTGCCAGCAGCTCGGGACAGAACCAAGAGACCCAGTACTTC. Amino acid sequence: CASSSGQNQETQYF.

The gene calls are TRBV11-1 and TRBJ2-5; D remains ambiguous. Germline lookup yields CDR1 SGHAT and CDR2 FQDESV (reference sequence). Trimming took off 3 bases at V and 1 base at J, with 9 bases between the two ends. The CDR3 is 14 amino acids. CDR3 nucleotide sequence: TGTGCCAGCAGCTTGGACCGTCTCCAAGAGACCCAGTACTTC. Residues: CASSLDRLQETQYF.

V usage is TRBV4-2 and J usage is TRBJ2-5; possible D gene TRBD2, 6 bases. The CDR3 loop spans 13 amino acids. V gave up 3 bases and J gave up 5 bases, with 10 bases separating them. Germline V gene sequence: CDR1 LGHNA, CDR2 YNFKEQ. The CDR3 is CASSQSRGETQYF. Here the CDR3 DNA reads TGTGCCAGCAGCCAGTCTCGGGGGGAGACCCAGTACTTC.

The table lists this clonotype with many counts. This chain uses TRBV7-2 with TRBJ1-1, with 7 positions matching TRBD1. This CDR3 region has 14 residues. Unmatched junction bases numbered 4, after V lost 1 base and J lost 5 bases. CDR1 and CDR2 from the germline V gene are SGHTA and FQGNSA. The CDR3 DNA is TGTGCCAGCAGCTTAGGACAGGGATGGACTGAAGCTTTCTTT. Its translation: CASSLGQGWTEAFF.

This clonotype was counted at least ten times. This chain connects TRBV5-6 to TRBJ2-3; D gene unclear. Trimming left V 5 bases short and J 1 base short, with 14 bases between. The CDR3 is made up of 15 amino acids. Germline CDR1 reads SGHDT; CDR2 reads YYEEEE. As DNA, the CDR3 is TGTGCCAGCAGTTTGATATTGTCCGGCACAGATACGCAGTATTTT. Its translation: CASSLILSGTDTQYF.

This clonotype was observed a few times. CDR3 sequence reads: CASSLETGARQPQHF. In nucleotides, the CDR3 is TGTGCCAGCAGCTTAGAGACAGGAGCGCGTCAGCCCCAGCATTTT. This rearrangement joins TRBV7-2 to TRBJ1-5; D is perhaps TRBD1 (6 bases). V lost 1 base to trimming and J lost 6 bases, with 13 bases between them. The CDR3 covers 15 residues. Per the germline V gene, CDR1 is SGHTA and CDR2 is FQGNSA.

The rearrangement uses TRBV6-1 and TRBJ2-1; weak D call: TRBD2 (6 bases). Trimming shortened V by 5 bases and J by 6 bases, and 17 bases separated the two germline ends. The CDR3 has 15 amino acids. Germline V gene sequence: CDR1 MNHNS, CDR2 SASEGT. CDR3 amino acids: CASSPSGTSRNEQFF. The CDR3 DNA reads TGTGCCAGCAGTCCTTCCGGGACTTCCCGCAATGAGCAGTTCTTC.

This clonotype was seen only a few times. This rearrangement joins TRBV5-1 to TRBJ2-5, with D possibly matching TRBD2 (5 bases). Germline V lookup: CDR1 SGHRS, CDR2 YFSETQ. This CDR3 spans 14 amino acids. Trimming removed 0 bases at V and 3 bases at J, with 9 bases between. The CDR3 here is CASSLVSGEETQYF. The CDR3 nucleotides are TGCGCCAGCAGCTTGGTATCCGGGGAAGAGACCCAGTACTTC.

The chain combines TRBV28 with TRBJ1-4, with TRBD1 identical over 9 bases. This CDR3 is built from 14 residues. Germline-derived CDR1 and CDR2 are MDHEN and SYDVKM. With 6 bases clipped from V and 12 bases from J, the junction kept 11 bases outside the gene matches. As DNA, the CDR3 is TGTGCCAGCAGATCCGGGGGGACAGGGTTCCAACTGTTTTTT. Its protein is CASRSGGTGFQLFF.

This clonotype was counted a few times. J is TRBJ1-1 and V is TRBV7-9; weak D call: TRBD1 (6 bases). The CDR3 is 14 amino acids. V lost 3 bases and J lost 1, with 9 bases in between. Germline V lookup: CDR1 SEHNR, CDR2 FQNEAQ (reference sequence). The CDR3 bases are TGTGCCAGCAGCTTGGGGGGCAGGAACACTGAAGCTTTCTTT. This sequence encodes CASSLGGRNTEAFF.

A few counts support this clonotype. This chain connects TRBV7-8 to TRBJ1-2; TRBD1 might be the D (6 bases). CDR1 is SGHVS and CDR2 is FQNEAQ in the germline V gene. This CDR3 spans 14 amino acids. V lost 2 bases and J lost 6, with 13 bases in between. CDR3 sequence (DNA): TGTGCCAGCAGCTTAACGGGGGGCGCGGATGGCTACACCTTC. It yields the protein CASSLTGGADGYTF.

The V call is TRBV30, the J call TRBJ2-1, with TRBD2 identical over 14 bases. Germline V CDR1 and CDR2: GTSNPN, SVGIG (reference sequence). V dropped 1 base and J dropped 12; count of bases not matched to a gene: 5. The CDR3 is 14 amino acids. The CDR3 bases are TGTGCCTGGAGTGAGGGACTAGCGGGAGTGATGCAGTTCTTC. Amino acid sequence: CAWSEGLAGVMQFF. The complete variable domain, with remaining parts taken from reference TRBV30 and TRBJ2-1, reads SQTIHQWPATLVQPVGSPLSLECTVEGTSNPNLYWYRQAAGRGLQLLFYSVGIGQISSEVPQNLSASRPQDRQFILSSKKLLLSDSGFYLCAWSEGLAGVMQFFGPGTRLTVL.

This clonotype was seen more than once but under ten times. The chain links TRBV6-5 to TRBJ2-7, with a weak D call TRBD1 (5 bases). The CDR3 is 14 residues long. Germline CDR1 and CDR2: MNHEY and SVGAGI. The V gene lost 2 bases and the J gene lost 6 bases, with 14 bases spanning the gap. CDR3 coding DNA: TGTGCCAGCAGTTACGGACAAGGAGTAGCCGAGCAGTACTTC. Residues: CASSYGQGVAEQYF.

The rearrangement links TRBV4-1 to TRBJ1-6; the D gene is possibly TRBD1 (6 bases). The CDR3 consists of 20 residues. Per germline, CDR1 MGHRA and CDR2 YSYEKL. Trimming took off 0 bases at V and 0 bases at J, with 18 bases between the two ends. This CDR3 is CASSQDRIWQGSSYNSPLHF. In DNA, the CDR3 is TGCGCCAGCAGCCAAGATAGAATATGGCAGGGGAGCTCCTATAATTCACCCCTCCACTTT.

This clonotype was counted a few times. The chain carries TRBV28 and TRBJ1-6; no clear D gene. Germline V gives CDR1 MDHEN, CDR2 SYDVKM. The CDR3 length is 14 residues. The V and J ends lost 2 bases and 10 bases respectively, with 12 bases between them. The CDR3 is CASSLAEGGSPLHF. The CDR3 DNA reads TGTGCCAGCAGTTTAGCTGAAGGAGGCTCACCCCTCCACTTT.

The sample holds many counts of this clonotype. The CDR3 loop reads CASSRGRANTEAFF. The CDR3, as DNA: TGTGCCAGCAGCCGGGGGAGGGCGAACACTGAAGCTTTCTTT. The V gene is TRBV3-1, the J gene TRBJ1-1; D possibly corresponds to TRBD1 (5 bases). The CDR3 runs to 14 residues. The V end lost 4 bases, the J end lost 1 base, and 10 bases lay between the germline ends. Germline CDR1 is LGHDT and CDR2 is YNNKEL (reference sequence).